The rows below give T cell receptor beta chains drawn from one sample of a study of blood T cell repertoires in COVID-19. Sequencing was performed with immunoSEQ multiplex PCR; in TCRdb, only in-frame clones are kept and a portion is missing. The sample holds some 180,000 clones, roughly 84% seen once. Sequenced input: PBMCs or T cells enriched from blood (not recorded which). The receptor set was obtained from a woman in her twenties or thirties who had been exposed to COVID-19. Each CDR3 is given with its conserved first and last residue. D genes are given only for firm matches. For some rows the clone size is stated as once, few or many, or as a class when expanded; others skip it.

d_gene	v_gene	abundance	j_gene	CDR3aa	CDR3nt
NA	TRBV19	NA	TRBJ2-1	CASSPLQGRNYEQFF	TGTGCCAGTAGTCCGTTACAGGGACGTAACTATGAGCAGTTCTTC
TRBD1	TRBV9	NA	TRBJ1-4	CASSVGQGREKLFF	TGTGCCAGCAGCGTAGGACAGGGTAGGGAAAAACTGTTTTTT
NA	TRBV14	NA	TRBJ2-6	CASSQEIGVSSSGANVLTF	TGTGCCAGCAGCCAAGAGATCGGAGTGTCAAGCTCTGGGGCCAACGTCCTGACTTTC
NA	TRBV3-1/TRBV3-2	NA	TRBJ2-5	CASSQEYWETQYF	TGTGCCAGCAGCCAAGAATACTGGGAGACCCAGTACTTC
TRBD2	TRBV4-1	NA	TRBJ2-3	CASSQEGRGGVDTQYF	TGCGCCAGCAGCCAAGAAGGACGGGGGGGCGTAGATACGCAGTATTTT
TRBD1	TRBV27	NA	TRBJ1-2	CASRQYGTASYGYTF	TGTGCCAGCAGGCAATACGGGACAGCGTCTTATGGCTACACCTTC
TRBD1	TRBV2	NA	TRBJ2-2	CASSADRVGSNTGELFF	TGTGCCAGCAGCGCAGACAGGGTGGGCTCGAACACCGGGGAGCTGTTTTTT
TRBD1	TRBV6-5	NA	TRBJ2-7	CASRKTGTGRNEQYF	TGTGCCAGCAGAAAAACCGGGACAGGGCGGAACGAGCAGTACTTC
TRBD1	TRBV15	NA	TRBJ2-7	CATSPDRGQVYEQYF	TGTGCCACCAGCCCAGACAGGGGGCAGGTCTACGAGCAGTACTTC
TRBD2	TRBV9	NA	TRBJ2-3	CASSAAGTRGMNTQYF	TGTGCCAGCAGCGCCGCCGGGACTAGGGGGATGAATACGCAGTATTTT
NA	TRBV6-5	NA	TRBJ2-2	CASSYSVQRVAGELFF	TGTGCCAGCAGTTACTCGGTACAGAGGGTCGCCGGGGAGCTGTTTTTT
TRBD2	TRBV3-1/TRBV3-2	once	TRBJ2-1	CASSPLAGGGDEQFF	TGTGCCAGCAGCCCCCTAGCGGGGGGCGGAGATGAGCAGTTCTTC
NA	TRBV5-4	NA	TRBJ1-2	CASSLVGGGTLTF	NA
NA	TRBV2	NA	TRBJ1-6	CASSEAPQGLNSPLHF	TGTGCCAGCAGTGAAGCGCCGCAGGGACTGAATTCACCCCTCCACTTT
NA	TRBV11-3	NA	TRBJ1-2	CASSLTGGRRHVSYTF	TGTGCCAGCAGCCTTACGGGGGGACGCAGGCATGTTAGCTACACCTTC
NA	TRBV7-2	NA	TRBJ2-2	CASSPRQPNTGELFF	TGTGCCAGCAGCCCAAGACAGCCGAACACCGGGGAGCTGTTTTTT